This TCR beta chain derives from a study of blood T cells in healthy people across ages. The trim removed 5 bases at V and 5 bases at J, leaving 7 bases unmatched. Germline loops: CDR1 SEHNR, CDR2 FQNEAQ (reference sequence). The length of the CDR3 is 14 residues. A second PCR, run for about 6 to 11 cycles, used a sample-barcoded 5' primer plus a J-beta primer mix. The authors tagged each cDNA molecule using a template-switch adaptor with 12 random nucleotides. TCRdb reanalysed the 5' RACE reads using MiXCR and keeps one entry per CDR3 protein. The sample has over 450,000 distinct CDR3 sequences, more than 20% seen once; the top ten hold roughly 9.4%. This same sample was also part of a study on T cells of mothers and their children.

The rearrangement joins TRBV7-9 to TRBJ1-1; the match to TRBD1 covers 8 bases. The sequence was collected from a boy aged 5-17 years in good health. Sequenced material: blood. CDR3 nucleotide sequence: TGTGCCAGCAGCGACCGACAGGGGCGGACTGAAGCTTTCTTT. Its translation is CASSDRQGRTEAFF.